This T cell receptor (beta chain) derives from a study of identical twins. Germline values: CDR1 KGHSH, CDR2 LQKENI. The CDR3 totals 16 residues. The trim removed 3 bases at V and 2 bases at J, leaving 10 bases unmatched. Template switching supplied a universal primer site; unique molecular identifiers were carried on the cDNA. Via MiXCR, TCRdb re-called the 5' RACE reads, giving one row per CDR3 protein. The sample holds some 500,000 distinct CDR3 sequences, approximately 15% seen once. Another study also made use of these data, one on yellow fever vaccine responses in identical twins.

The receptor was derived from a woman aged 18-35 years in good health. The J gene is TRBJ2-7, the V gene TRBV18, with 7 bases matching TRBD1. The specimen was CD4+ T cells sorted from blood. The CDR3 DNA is TGTGCCAGCTCACCCGGGGAACAGGGGTTCCCCTACGAGCAGTACTTC. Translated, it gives CASSPGEQGFPYEQYF.